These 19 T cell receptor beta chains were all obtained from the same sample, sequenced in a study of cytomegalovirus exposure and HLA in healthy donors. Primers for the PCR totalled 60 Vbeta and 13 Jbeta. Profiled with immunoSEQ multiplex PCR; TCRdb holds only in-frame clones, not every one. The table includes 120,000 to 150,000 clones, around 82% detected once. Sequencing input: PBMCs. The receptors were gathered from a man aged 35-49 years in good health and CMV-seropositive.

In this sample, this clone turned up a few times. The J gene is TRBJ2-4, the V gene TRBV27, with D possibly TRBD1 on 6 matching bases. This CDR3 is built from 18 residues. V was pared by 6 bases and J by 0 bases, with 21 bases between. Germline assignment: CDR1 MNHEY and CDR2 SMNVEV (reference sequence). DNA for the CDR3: TGTGCCAGCAGCCGGTTATCAGGGACAAACAGAGCCAAAAACATTCAGTACTTC. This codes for CASSRLSGTNRAKNIQYF.

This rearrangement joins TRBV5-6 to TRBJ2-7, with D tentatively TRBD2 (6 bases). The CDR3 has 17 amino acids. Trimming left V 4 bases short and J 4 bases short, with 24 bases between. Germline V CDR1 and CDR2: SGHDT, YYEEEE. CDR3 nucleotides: TGTGCCAGCAGCCGTACTACCGGTCGGGGGTCTGCATACGAGCAGTACTTC. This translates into CASSRTTGRGSAYEQYF. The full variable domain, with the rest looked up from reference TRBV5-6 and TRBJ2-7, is DAGVTQSPTHLIKTRGQQVTLRCSPKSGHDTVSWYQQALGQGPQFIFQYYEEEERQRGNFPDRFSGHQFPNYSSELNVNALLLGDSALYLCASSRTTGRGSAYEQYFGPGTRLTVT.

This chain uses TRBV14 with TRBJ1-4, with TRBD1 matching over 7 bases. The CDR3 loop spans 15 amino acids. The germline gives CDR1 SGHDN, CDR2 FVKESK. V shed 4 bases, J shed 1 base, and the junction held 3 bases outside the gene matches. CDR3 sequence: CASSRNRGTNEKLFF. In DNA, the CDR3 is TGTGCCAGCAGCCGGAACAGGGGAACTAATGAAAAACTGTTTTTT.

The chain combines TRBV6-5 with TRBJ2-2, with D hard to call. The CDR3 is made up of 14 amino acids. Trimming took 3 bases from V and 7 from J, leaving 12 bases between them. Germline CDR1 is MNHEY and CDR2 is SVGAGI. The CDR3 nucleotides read TGTGCCAGCAGTTATTTGGATAGCTACGGGGAGCTGTTTTTT. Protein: CASSYLDSYGELFF.

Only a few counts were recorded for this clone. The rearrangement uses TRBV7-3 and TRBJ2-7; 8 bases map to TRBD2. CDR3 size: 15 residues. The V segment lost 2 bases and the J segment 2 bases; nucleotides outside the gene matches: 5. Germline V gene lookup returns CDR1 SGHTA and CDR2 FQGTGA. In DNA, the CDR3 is TGTGCCAGCAGCTTAGGAACTAGCGGTACCTACGAGCAGTACTTC. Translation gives CASSLGTSGTYEQYF.

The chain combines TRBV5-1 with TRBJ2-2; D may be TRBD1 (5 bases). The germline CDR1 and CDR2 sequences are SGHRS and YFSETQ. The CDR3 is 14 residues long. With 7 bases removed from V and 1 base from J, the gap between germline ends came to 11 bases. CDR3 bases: TGCGCCAGCCTGAGAGACAGGAACACCGGGGAGCTGTTTTTT. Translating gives CASLRDRNTGELFF. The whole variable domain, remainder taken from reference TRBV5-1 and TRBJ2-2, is KAGVTQTPRYLIKTRGQQVTLSCSPISGHRSVSWYQQTPGQGLQFLFEYFSETQRNKGNFPGRFSGRQFSNSRSEMNVSTLELGDSALYLCASLRDRNTGELFFGEGSRLTVL.

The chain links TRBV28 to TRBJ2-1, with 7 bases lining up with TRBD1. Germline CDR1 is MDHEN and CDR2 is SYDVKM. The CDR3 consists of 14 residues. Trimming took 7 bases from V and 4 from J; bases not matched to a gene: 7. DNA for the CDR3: TGTGCCAGCACCTCGGACAGGAGATACAATGAGCAGTTCTTC. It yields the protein CASTSDRRYNEQFF.

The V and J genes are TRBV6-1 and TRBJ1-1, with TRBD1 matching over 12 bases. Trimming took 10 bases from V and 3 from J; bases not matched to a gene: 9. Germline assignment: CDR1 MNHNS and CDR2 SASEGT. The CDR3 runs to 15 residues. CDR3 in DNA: TGTGCCACATTCACCGGGACAGGGGGCGACACTGAAGCTTTCTTT. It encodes CATFTGTGGDTEAFF.

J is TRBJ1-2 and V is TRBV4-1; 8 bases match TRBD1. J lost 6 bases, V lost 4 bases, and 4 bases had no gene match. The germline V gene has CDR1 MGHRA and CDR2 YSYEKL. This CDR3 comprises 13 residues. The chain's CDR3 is CASSPGQGDGYTF. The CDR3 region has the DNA TGCGCCAGCAGCCCCGGACAGGGTGATGGCTACACCTTC.

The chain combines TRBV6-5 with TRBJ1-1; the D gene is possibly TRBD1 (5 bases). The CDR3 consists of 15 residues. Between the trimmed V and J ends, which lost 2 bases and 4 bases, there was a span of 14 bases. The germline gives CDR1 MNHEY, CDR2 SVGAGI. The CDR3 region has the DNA TGTGCCAGCAGTTACGGGGGGAGGGCGGGCACTGAAGCTTTCTTT. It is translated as CASSYGGRAGTEAFF.

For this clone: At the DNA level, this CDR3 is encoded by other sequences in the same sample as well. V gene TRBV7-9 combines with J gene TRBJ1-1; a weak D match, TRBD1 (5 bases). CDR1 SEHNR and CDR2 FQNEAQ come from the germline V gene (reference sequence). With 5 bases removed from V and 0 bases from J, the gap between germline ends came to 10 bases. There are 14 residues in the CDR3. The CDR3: CASSPPGLNTEAFF. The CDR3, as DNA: TGTGCCAGCAGCCCCCCAGGGCTGAACACTGAAGCTTTCTTT.

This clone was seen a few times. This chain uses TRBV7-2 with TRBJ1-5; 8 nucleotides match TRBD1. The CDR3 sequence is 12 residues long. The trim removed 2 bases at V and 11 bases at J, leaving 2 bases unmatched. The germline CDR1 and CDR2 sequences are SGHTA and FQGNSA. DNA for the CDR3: TGTGCCAGCAGCTTACCAGGGGGCACCCAGCATTTT. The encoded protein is CASSLPGGTQHF.

The DNA for the CDR3 is TGCAGCGTTGGACTAGCGGGCCCCTACGAGCAGTACTTC. Amino acid sequence: CSVGLAGPYEQYF. The rearrangement uses TRBV29-1 and TRBJ2-5; 10 bases match TRBD2. Judging by the DNA end, TRBJ2-7 fits better; the J call may be wrong. Germline values: CDR1 SQVTM, CDR2 ANQGSEA. The CDR3 spans 13 residues.

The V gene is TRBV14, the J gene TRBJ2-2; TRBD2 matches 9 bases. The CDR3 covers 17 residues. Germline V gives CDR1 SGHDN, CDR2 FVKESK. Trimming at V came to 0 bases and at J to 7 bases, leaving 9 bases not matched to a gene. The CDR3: CASSQDAVAGVSGELFF. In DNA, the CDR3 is TGTGCCAGCAGCCAAGATGCAGTAGCGGGAGTAAGCGGGGAGCTGTTTTTT.

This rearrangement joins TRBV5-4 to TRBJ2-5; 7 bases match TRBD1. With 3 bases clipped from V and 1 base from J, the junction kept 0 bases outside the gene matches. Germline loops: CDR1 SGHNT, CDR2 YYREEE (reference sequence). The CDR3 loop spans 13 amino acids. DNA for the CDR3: TGTGCCAGCAGCTGGACAGGCCAAGAGACCCAGTACTTC. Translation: CASSWTGQETQYF.

This CDR3 is CASSQQGSNEKLFF. Written as DNA, the CDR3 is TGTGCCAGTAGCCAACAGGGCTCTAATGAAAAACTGTTTTTT. The chain employs TRBV19 and TRBJ1-4, with D possibly TRBD1 on 6 matching bases. The V end was cut by 6 bases, the J end by 3 bases, with 11 bases between. The CDR3 is 14 residues long. Germline CDR1 is LNHDA and CDR2 is SQIVND (reference sequence).

CDR3 loop: CASSPAEVSGETQYF. CDR3 sequence (DNA): TGTGCCAGCTCACCAGCAGAAGTCTCGGGGGAGACCCAGTACTTC. The chain couples TRBV18 to TRBJ2-5; TRBD2 might be the D (5 bases). The germline V gene has CDR1 KGHSH and CDR2 LQKENI. The germline V and J ends were trimmed by 2 bases and 5 bases, with 15 bases remaining between them. The CDR3 has 15 amino acids.

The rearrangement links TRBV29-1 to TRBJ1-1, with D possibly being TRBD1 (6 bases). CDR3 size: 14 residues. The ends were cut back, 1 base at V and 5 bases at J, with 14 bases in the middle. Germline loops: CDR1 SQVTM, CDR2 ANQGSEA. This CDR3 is CSVEATGSRTEAFF. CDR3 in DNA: TGCAGCGTTGAAGCAACAGGGTCGCGAACTGAAGCTTTCTTT.

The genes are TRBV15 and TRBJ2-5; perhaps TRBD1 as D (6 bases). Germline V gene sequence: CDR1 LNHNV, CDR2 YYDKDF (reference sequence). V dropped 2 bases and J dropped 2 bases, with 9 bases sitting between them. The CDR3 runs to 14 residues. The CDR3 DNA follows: TGTGCCACCAGCAGATACGGACAGCAAGAGACCCAGTACTTC. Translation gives CATSRYGQQETQYF.